Below, 5 T cell receptor beta chains from the same sample are listed, as sequenced in a study of cytomegalovirus exposure and HLA in healthy donors. It was with 60 Vbeta and 13 Jbeta primers that the PCR ran. The method was immunoSEQ multiplex PCR; TCRdb's version includes in-frame clones alone and lacks a portion of them. The profile shows 150,000 to 200,000 clones, roughly 70% of them singletons. The source material was PBMCs. These receptors were taken from a male donor in good health and CMV-seronegative.

This clone was detected once. The V gene is TRBV28, the J gene TRBJ2-2; D might be TRBD2 (7 bases). This CDR3 has 17 residues. Looked up from germline, CDR1 is MDHEN and CDR2 is SYDVKM. With 7 bases removed from V and 3 bases from J, the gap between germline ends came to 21 bases. The CDR3 sequence is CASNGGGLGRDTGELFF. CDR3 DNA sequence: TGTGCCAGCAATGGGGGGGGCTTAGGCCGTGACACCGGGGAGCTGTTTTTT.

The chain employs TRBV7-9 and TRBJ2-1; the match to TRBD1 covers 7 bases. CDR1 SEHNR and CDR2 FQNEAQ come from the germline V gene (reference sequence). After removal of 3 bases from V and 9 bases from J, the junction contained 8 bases not matched to a gene. The CDR3 totals 14 residues. DNA of the CDR3: TGTGCCAGCAGCTTCCCGGACAGGCTGCGTGAGCAGTTCTTC. Its translation: CASSFPDRLREQFF. Full variable domain (rest looked up from reference TRBV7-9 and TRBJ2-1): DTGVSQNPRHKITKRGQNVTFRCDPISEHNRLYWYRQTLGQGPEFLTYFQNEAQLEKSRLLSDRFSAERPKGSFSTLEIQRTEQGDSAMYLCASSFPDRLREQFFGPGTRLTVL.

This rearrangement joins TRBV6-5 to TRBJ2-3, with 12 bases fitting TRBD2. The CDR3 covers 15 residues. CDR1 is MNHEY, CDR2 SVGAGI, per germline. V gave up 4 bases and J gave up 2 bases; unmatched junction bases: 1. CDR3 sequence (DNA): TGTGCCAGCAGTTCTAGCGGGGGGGCCACAGATACGCAGTATTTT. Protein sequence: CASSSSGGATDTQYF.

The V gene is TRBV7-3, the J gene TRBJ2-3; D is possibly TRBD2 (6 bases). The germline V and J ends were trimmed by 5 bases and 3 bases, with 15 bases remaining between them. CDR1 and CDR2 (germline): SGHTA, FQGTGA. The CDR3 loop spans 15 amino acids. The CDR3 DNA follows: TGTGCCAGCAGCGAAGGAGGGCCTAGGACAGATACGCAGTATTTT. Translating it yields CASSEGGPRTDTQYF.

The chain uses TRBV6-6 and TRBJ1-1; D might be TRBD1 (5 bases). The V gene lost 9 bases and the J gene lost 3 bases, with 14 bases spanning the gap. This CDR3 is 13 amino acids long. CDR1 is MNHNY and CDR2 is SVGAGI in the germline V gene (reference sequence). Here the CDR3 DNA reads TGTGCCAGTCGTAGGGGAGGGGACACTGAAGCTTTCTTT. Translation: CASRRGGDTEAFF.